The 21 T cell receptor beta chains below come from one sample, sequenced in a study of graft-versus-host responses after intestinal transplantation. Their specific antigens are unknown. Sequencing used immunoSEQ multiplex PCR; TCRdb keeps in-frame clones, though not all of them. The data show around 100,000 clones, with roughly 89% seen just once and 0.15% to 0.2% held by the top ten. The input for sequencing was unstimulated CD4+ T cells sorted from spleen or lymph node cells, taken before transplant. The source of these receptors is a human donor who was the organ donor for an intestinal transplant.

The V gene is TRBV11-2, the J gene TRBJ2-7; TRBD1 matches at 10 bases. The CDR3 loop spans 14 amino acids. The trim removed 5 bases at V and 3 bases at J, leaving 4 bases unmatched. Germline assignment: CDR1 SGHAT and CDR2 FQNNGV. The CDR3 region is CASSTTGGYYEQYF. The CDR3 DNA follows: TGTGCCAGCAGCACGACAGGGGGCTACTACGAGCAGTACTTC.

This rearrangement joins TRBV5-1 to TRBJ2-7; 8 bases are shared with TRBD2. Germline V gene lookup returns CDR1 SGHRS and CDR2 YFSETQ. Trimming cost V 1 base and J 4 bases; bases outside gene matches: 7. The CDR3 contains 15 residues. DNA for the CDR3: TGCGCCAGCAGCTTGACCGCGGGGGGACTTTACGAGCAGTACTTC. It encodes CASSLTAGGLYEQYF.

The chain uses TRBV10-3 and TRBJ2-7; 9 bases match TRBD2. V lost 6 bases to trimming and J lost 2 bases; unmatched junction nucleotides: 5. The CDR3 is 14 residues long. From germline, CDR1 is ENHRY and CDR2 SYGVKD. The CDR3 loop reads CAISLSGGPYEQYF. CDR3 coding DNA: TGTGCCATCAGCCTTAGCGGGGGACCCTACGAGCAGTACTTC.

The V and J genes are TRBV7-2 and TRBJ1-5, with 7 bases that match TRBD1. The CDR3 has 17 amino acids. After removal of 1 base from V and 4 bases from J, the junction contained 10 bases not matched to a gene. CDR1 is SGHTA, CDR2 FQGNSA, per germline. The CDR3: CASSLEAGTVRNQPQHF. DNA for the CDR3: TGTGCCAGCAGCTTAGAGGCAGGGACAGTCCGTAATCAGCCCCAGCATTTT.

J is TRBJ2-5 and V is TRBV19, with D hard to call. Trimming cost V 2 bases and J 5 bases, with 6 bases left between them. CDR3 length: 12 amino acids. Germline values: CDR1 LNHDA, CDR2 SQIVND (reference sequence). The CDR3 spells CASSIIGETQYF. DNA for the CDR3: TGTGCCAGTAGTATAATCGGGGAGACCCAGTACTTC. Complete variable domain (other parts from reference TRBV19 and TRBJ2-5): DGGITQSPKYLFRKEGQNVTLSCEQNLNHDAMYWYRQDPGQGLRLIYYSQIVNDFQKGDIAEGYSVSREKKESFPLTVTSAQKNPTAFYLCASSIIGETQYFGPGTRLLVL.

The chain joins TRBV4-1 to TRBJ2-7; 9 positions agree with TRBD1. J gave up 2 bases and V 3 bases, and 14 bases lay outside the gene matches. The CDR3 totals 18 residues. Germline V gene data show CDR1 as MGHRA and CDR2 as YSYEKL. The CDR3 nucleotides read TGCGCCAGCAGCCATGAACTAGTGGGGGGACAGGGAACCTACGAGCAGTACTTC. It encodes CASSHELVGGQGTYEQYF.

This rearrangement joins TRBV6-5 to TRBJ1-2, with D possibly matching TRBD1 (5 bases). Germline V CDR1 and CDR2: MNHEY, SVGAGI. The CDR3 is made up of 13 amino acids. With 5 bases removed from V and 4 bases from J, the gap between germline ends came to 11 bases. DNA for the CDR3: TGTGCCAGCAGTCAGGGACTGCTCTATGGCTACACCTTC. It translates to CASSQGLLYGYTF.

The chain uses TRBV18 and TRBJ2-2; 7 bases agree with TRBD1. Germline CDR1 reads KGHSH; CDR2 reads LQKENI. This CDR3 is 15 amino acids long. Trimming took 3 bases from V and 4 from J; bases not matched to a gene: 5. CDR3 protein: CASSPDRVSTGELFF. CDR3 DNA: TGTGCCAGCTCACCCGACAGGGTTTCCACCGGGGAGCTGTTTTTT.

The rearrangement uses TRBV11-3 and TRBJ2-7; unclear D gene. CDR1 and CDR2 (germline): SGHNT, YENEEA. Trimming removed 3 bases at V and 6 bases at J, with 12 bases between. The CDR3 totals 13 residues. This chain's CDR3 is CASSFGPSSEQYF. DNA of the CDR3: TGTGCCAGCAGCTTCGGTCCATCGTCCGAGCAGTACTTC. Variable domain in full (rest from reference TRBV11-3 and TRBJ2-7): EAGVVQSPRYKIIEKKQPVAFWCNPISGHNTLYWYLQNLGQGPELLIRYENEEAVDDSQLPKDRFSAERLKGVDSTLKIQPAELGDSAVYLCASSFGPSSEQYFGPGTRLTVT.

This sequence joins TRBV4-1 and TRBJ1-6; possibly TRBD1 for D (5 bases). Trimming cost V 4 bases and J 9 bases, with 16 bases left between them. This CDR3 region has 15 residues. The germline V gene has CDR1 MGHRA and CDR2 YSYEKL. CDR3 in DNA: TGCGCCAGCAGCCCTCAGCGGGGGTTTCGTTCACCCCTCCACTTT. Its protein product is CASSPQRGFRSPLHF.

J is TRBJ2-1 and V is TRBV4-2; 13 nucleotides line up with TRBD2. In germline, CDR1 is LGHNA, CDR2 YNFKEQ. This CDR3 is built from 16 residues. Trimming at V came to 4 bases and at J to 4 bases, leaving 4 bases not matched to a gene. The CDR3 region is CASSPRLAGGYNEQFF. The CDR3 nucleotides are TGTGCCAGCAGCCCTCGACTAGCGGGGGGATACAATGAGCAGTTCTTC.

The CDR3 bases are TGTGCCAGCAGTTTACCCGGGACTGGAAACACCATATATTTT. Translated: CASSLPGTGNTIYF. The chain joins TRBV28 to TRBJ1-3; D remains ambiguous. The CDR3 covers 14 residues. The ends were cut back, 2 bases at V and 2 bases at J, with 7 bases in the middle. The germline CDR1 and CDR2 sequences are MDHEN and SYDVKM. The variable domain in full, completed from reference TRBV28 and TRBJ1-3, reads DVKVTQSSRYLVKRTGEKVFLECVQDMDHENMFWYRQDPGLGLRLIYFSYDVKMKEKGDIPEGYSVSREKKERFSLILESASTNQTSMYLCASSLPGTGNTIYFGEGSWLTVV.

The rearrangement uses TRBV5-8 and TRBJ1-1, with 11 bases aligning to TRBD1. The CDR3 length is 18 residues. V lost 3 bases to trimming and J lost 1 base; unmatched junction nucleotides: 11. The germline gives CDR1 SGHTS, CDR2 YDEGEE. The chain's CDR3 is CASSSTWTGGTWNTEAFF. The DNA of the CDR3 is TGTGCCAGCAGCTCTACCTGGACAGGGGGCACATGGAACACTGAAGCTTTCTTT.

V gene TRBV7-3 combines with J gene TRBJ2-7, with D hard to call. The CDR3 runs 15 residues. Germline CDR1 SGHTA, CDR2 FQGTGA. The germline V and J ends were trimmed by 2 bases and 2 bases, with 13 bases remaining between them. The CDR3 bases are TGTGCCAGCAGCTTACAACCCTGGCCCCCCTACGAGCAGTACTTC. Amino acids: CASSLQPWPPYEQYF.

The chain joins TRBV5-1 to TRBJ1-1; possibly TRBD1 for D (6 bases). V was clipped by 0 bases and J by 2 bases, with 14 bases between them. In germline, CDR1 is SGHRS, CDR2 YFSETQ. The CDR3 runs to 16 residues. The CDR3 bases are TGCGCCAGCAGCTTGGATCGTCGGGACACAAACACTGAAGCTTTCTTT. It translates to CASSLDRRDTNTEAFF.

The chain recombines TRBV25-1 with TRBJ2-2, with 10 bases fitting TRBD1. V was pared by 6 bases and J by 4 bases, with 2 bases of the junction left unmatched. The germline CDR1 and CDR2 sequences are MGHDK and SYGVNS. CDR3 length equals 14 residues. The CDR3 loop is CASRGQGPTGELFF. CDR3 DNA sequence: TGTGCCAGCAGGGGACAGGGGCCCACCGGGGAGCTGTTTTTT.

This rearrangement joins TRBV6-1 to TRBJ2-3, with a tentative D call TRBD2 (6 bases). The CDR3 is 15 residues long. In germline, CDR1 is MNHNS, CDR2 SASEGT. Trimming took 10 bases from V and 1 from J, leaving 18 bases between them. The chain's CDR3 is CATLAGGAGTDTQYF. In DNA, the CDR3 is TGTGCCACTCTGGCCGGGGGAGCGGGCACAGATACGCAGTATTTT.

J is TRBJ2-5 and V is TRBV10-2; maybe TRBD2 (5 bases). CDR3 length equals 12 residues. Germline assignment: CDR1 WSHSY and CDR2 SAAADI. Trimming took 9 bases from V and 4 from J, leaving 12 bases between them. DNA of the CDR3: TGCGCCAGTTCCATCAGCGGAGAGACCCAGTACTTC. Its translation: CASSISGETQYF.

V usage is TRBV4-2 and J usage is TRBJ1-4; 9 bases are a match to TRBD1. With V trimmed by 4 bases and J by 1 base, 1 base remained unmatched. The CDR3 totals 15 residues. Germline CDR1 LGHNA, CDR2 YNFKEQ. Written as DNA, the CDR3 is TGTGCCAGCAGCCTGGGACAGGGAACTAATGAAAAACTGTTTTTT. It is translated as CASSLGQGTNEKLFF.

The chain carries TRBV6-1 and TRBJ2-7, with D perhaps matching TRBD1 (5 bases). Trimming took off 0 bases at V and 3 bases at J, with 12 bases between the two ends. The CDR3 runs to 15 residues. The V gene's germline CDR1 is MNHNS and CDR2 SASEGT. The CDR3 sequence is CASSEAQTTDYEQYF. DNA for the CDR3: TGTGCCAGCAGTGAAGCGCAGACGACAGACTACGAGCAGTACTTC.

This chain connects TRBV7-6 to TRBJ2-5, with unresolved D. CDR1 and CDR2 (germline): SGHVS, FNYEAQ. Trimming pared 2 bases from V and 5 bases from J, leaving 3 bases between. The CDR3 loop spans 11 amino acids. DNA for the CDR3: TGTGCCAGCAGCTTATCGGAGACCCAGTACTTC. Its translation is CASSLSETQYF.